Listed below are T cell receptor beta chains from one sample, sequenced in a study of shared clonotypes between healthy human individuals. TCRdb's copy holds only in-frame clones and misses some; the assay was immunoSEQ multiplex PCR. The sample consists of 1.4 million or so clones, just under 99% of them appearing once. Input material: naive CD4+ T cells sorted from blood. All receptors derive from a man aged 30-40 years in good health. CDR3s include the opening cysteine and the closing phenylalanine or tryptophan. The order of the fields is clone size, J gene, D gene, V gene, CDR3 protein, CDR3 DNA. The D gene is left open where the match is weak. Size tells how often a clone was seen (once, few, many) or the class of an expanded clone, and some rows leave it out.

>NA|TRBJ2-7|TRBD2|TRBV5-4
CASSLAPGTSAEQYF
TGTGCCAGCAGCTTGGCACCCGGGACTAGCGCCGAGCAGTACTTC
>NA|TRBJ2-2|NA|TRBV10-3
CAISENDPGELFF
TGTGCCATCAGTGAGAATGACCCCGGGGAGCTGTTTTTT
>NA|TRBJ1-1|TRBD1|TRBV18
CASSAVTGEWNTEAFF
TGTGCCAGCTCAGCAGTAACAGGGGAGTGGAACACTGAAGCTTTCTTT
>NA|TRBJ1-2|NA|TRBV29-1
CSVTADGYTF
TGCAGCGTTACCGCGGATGGCTACACCTTC
>once|TRBJ2-7|TRBD1|TRBV5-6
CASSLNRDRGIEQYF
TGTGCCAGCAGCCTTAACCGGGACAGGGGTATCGAGCAGTACTTC
>NA|TRBJ2-5|NA|TRBV5-1
CASSLMTSQETQYF
TGCGCCAGCAGCTTGATGACAAGCCAAGAGACCCAGTACTTC
>NA|TRBJ2-3|TRBD2|TRBV5-1
CASSWGLAGLTDTQYF
TGCGCCAGCAGCTGGGGACTAGCGGGACTCACAGATACGCAGTATTTT
>NA|TRBJ1-2|NA|TRBV20-1
CSARAGYGYTF
TGCAGTGCTAGAGCCGGGTATGGCTACACCTTC
>NA|TRBJ2-1|NA|TRBV7-2
CASSFYDENEQFF
TGTGCCAGCAGCTTCTACGACGAGAATGAGCAGTTCTTC
>NA|TRBJ2-7|NA|TRBV18
CASSPLPHGDEQYF
TGTGCCAGCTCACCCCTACCTCATGGCGACGAGCAGTACTTC
>NA|TRBJ2-1|TRBD2|TRBV14
CASSQEGLAGDFWDEQFF
TGTGCCAGCAGCCAAGAAGGGCTGGCGGGAGATTTCTGGGATGAGCAGTTCTTC
>NA|TRBJ2-7|TRBD1|TRBV7-2
CASSAGQGTEQYF
TGTGCCAGCAGCGCGGGACAGGGTACCGAGCAGTACTTC
>NA|TRBJ2-7|TRBD2|TRBV2
CASSEPPTSGPSYEQYF
TGTGCCAGCAGTGAACCCCCGACTAGCGGGCCTTCCTACGAGCAGTACTTC
>NA|TRBJ2-1|TRBD2|TRBV28
CASSLGGRSINNEQFF
TGTGCCAGCAGTTTGGGCGGGAGGTCCATCAACAATGAGCAGTTCTTC
>NA|TRBJ1-1|TRBD1|TRBV6-5
CASSSWDSEAFF
TGTGCCAGCAGTTCGTGGGACAGTGAAGCTTTCTTT
>once|TRBJ2-3|TRBD2|TRBV12-5
CASGWGLSGRADTQYF
TGTGCTAGTGGTTGGGGTCTCAGCGGGAGGGCAGATACGCAGTATTTT
>once|TRBJ1-5|NA|TRBV6-1
CASRNFLGDNQPQHF
TGTGCCAGCAGAAACTTCCTGGGCGACAATCAGCCCCAGCATTTT
>NA|TRBJ1-5|NA|TRBV21-1
CASSIDRLSNQPQHF
TGTGCCAGCAGCATAGACAGACTTAGCAATCAGCCCCAGCATTTT
>NA|TRBJ1-2|TRBD1|TRBV6-5
CASSYQGQVANYGYTF
TGTGCCAGCAGTTACCAAGGACAGGTTGCTAACTATGGCTACACCTTC
>once|TRBJ2-5|TRBD2|TRBV27
CASSRNNLAGVGETQYF
TGTGCCAGCAGTCGGAACAATCTAGCGGGAGTAGGGGAGACCCAGTACTTC
>NA|TRBJ2-1|NA|TRBV9
CASSVSGTGNEQFF
TGTGCCAGCAGCGTAAGTGGGACGGGGAATGAGCAGTTCTTC
>NA|TRBJ2-7|NA|TRBV10-1
CASSESGASYEQYF
TGCGCCAGCAGTGAGTCTGGGGCCTCGTACGAGCAGTACTTC
>NA|TRBJ2-2|NA|TRBV14
CASSQDTTWLATGELFF
TGTGCCAGCAGCCAAGATACGACGTGGCTAGCGACCGGGGAGCTGTTTTTT
>NA|TRBJ1-1|NA|TRBV7-2
CASSLGHREGTEAFF
TGTGCCAGCAGCTTAGGGCACAGGGAGGGCACTGAAGCTTTCTTT
>NA|TRBJ2-7|NA|TRBV9
CASSVGPPYEQYF
TGTGCCAGCAGCGTAGGACCCCCCTACGAGCAGTACTTC
>NA|TRBJ2-1|NA|TRBV13
CASSWNPNNEQFF
TGTGCCAGCTCGTGGAATCCGAACAATGAGCAGTTCTTC
>NA|TRBJ2-3|NA|TRBV4-3
CASSQERLGTDTQYF
TGCGCCAGCAGCCAAGAGCGCTTGGGCACAGATACGCAGTATTTT
>NA|TRBJ2-7|TRBD2|TRBV15
CATSRGGDSGRVLEQYF
TGTGCCACCAGCAGAGGGGGGGATAGCGGGAGGGTTTTAGAGCAGTACTTC
>NA|TRBJ1-5|NA|TRBV21-1
CASRGVFRSGRNQPQHF
TGTGCCAGCAGGGGTGTTTTTAGGTCGGGTCGTAATCAGCCCCAGCATTTT
>NA|TRBJ1-1|TRBD1|TRBV18
CASSPWTGGRIRPEAFF
TGTGCCAGCTCACCGTGGACAGGGGGACGGATCAGACCTGAAGCTTTCTTT
>NA|TRBJ2-7|NA|TRBV6-1
CASRAKQDSYEQYF
TGTGCCAGCAGGGCAAAACAGGACAGCTACGAGCAGTACTTC
>NA|TRBJ2-7|TRBD2|TRBV5-4
CASSSPGLAGPYEQYF
TGTGCCAGCAGCTCACCGGGACTAGCGGGACCCTACGAGCAGTACTTC
>NA|TRBJ2-1|NA|TRBV9
CASSQEGASYYNEQFF
TGTGCCAGCAGCCAGGAGGGCGCTAGCTACTACAATGAGCAGTTCTTC
>NA|TRBJ2-3|NA|TRBV7-7
CASSHDSTDTQYF
TGTGCTAGCAGCCACGACTCTACAGATACGCAGTATTTT